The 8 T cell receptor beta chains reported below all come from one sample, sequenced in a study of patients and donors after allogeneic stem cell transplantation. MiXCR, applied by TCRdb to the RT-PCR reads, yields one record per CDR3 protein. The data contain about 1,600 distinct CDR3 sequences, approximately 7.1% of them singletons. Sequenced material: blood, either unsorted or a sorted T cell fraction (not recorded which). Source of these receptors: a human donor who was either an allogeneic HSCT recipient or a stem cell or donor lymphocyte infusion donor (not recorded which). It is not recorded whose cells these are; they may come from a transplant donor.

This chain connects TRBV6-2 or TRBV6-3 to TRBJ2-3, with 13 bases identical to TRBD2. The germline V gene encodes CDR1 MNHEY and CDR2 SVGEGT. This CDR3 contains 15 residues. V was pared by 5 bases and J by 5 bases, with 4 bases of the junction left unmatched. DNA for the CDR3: TGTGCCAGCAGTCCCCGACTAGCGGGAGGAGATACGCAGTATTTT. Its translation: CASSPRLAGGDTQYF.

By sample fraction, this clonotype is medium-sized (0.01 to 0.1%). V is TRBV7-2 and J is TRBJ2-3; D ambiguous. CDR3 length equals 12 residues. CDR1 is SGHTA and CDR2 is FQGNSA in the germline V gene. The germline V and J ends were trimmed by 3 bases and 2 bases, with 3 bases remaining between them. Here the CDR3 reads CASSFYTDTQYF. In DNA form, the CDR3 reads TGTGCCAGCAGCTTCTACACAGATACGCAGTATTTT.

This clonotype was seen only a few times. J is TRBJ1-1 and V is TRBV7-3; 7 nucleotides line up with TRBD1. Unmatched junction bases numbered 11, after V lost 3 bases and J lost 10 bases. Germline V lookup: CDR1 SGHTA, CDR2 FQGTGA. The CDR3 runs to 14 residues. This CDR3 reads CASSFATGSSAAFF. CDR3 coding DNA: TGTGCCAGCAGCTTCGCGACAGGGAGTTCGGCAGCTTTCTTT.

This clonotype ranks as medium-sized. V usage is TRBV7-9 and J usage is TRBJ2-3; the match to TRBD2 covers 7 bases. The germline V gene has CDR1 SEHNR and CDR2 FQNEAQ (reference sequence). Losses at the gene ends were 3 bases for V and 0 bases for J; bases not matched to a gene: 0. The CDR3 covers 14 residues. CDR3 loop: CASSFSGSTDTQYF. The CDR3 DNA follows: TGTGCCAGCAGCTTTAGCGGGAGCACAGATACGCAGTATTTT. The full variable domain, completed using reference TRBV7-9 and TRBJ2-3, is DTGVSQNPRHKITKRGQNVTFRCDPISEHNRLYWYRQTLGQGPEFLTYFQNEAQLEKSRLLSDRFSAERPKGSFSTLEIQRTEQGDSAMYLCASSFSGSTDTQYFGPGTRLTVL.

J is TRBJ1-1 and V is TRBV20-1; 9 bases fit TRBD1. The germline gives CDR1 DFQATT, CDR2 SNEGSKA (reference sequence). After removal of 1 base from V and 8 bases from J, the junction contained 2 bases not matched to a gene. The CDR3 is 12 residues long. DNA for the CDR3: TGCAGTGCTAGAGGGGGACAGGGCGAAGCTTTCTTT. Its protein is CSARGGQGEAFF.

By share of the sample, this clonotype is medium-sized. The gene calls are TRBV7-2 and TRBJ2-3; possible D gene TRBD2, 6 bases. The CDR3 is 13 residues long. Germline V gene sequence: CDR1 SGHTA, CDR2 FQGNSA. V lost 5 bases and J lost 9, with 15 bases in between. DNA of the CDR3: TGTGCCAGCAGCGACCGACTAGTTCGGACGCAGTATTTT. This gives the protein CASSDRLVRTQYF.

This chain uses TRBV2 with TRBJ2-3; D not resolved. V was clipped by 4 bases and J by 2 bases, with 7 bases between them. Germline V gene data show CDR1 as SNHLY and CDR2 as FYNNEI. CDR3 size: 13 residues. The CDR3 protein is CASSGPFTDTQYF. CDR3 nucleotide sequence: TGTGCCAGCAGTGGACCGTTCACAGATACGCAGTATTTT.

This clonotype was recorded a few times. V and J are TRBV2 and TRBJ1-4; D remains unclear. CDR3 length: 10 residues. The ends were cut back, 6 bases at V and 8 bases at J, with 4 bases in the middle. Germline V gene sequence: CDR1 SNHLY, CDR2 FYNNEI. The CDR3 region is CASRSEKLFF. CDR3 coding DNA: TGTGCCAGCAGATCGGAAAAACTGTTTTTT.